This entry concerns a single T cell receptor (beta chain). What it binds is unknown. Preparation of the TCRbeta library involved a method that used unique molecular identifiers. TCRdb independently ran MiXCR on the PCR reads; one entry per CDR3 protein. The sample records approximately 230,000 distinct CDR3 sequences, under 30% being singletons. The sample is drawn from a study of T-cell reconstitution after alpha-beta-depleted transplantation in children. General study findings and limits: Expanded clones from the graft, numbering several hundred, reportedly supplied alpha-beta T cells about two months after transplant. Some patients' high day-60 TCRbeta diversity was attributed to recipient cells surviving conditioning. Newly generated T cells supplied most T-cell counts and diversity one year post-transplant.

Germline CDR1 reads SGHRS; CDR2 reads YFSETQ. The CDR3 extends over 15 amino acids. The trim removed 0 bases at V and 3 bases at J, leaving 4 bases unmatched. The chain combines TRBV5-1 with TRBJ2-3, with 7 nucleotides matching TRBD1. Source: PBMCs, taken before TCRalphabeta/CD19-depleted stem cell transplant. This receptor was obtained from a girl aged 2 to 10 with Fanconi anemia, due to receive a stem cell transplant. The CDR3, as DNA: TGCGCCAGCAGCTTGGCTGGGACAGCTACAGATACGCAGTATTTT. Translated: CASSLAGTATDTQYF.